Listed here are 13 T cell receptor beta chains from one sample, sequenced in a study of T cell responses to AZD1222 COVID-19 vaccine. Sequenced by immunoSEQ multiplex PCR; TCRdb stores in-frame clones only, minus some. The profile shows 95,000 to 120,000 clones, 86% of them singletons. The specimen comprised peripheral blood, sampled on day 0 of AZD1222 vaccination. Receptors were obtained from an adult in good health.

This rearrangement joins TRBV9 to TRBJ2-6, with D possibly TRBD1 on 6 matching bases. Trimming removed 2 bases from V and 1 base from J, with 19 bases in between. Germline assignment: CDR1 SGDLS and CDR2 YYNGEE. This CDR3 contains 19 residues. CDR3 amino acids: CASSVRLTGDSSGANVLTF. In DNA, the CDR3 is TGTGCCAGCAGCGTCCGGTTGACAGGCGATTCGTCTGGGGCCAACGTCCTGACTTTC.

The rearrangement uses TRBV28 and TRBJ1-4; D may be TRBD1 (6 bases). The CDR3 covers 12 residues. V lost 7 bases and J lost 5, with 8 bases in between. Germline-derived CDR1 and CDR2 are MDHEN and SYDVKM. CDR3 sequence (DNA): TGTGCCAGCACGGGGGGCAATGAAAAACTGTTTTTT. Its protein is CASTGGNEKLFF.

The rearrangement links TRBV3-1 (or the pseudogene TRBV3-2) to TRBJ1-1; D remains unclear. CDR3 size: 14 residues. Germline CDR1 reads LGHDT; CDR2 reads YNNKEL (reference sequence). Trimming pared 7 bases from V and 1 base from J, leaving 13 bases between. The CDR3 is CASTLGFQNTEAFF. The CDR3 nucleotides read TGTGCCAGCACCCTGGGTTTTCAGAACACTGAAGCTTTCTTT.

The chain is built from TRBV19 and TRBJ2-5; D perhaps matches TRBD1 (5 bases). This CDR3 is 12 amino acids long. The germline V gene encodes CDR1 LNHDA and CDR2 SQIVND (reference sequence). V was pared by 6 bases and J by 3 bases, with 8 bases between. CDR3 in amino acids: CASRGREETQYF. The CDR3 DNA sequence: TGTGCCAGTAGGGGCAGGGAAGAGACCCAGTACTTC.

The chain joins TRBV28 to TRBJ1-1; 9 bases line up with TRBD1. The trim removed 6 bases at V and 1 base at J, leaving 3 bases unmatched. Germline CDR1 MDHEN, CDR2 SYDVKM. The CDR3 runs 14 residues. The CDR3 DNA reads as TGTGCCAGCAGGGGGACAGGGCCGAACACTGAAGCTTTCTTT. Protein: CASRGTGPNTEAFF.

The gene calls are TRBV9 and TRBJ1-6; 11 positions agree with TRBD1. With V trimmed by 5 bases and J by 9 bases, 10 bases remained unmatched. This CDR3 has 16 residues. CDR1 is SGDLS and CDR2 is YYNGEE in the germline V gene. The CDR3 sequence is CASSGGTGGQSSPLHF. The CDR3 bases are TGTGCCAGCAGTGGGGGGACAGGGGGACAGTCTTCACCCCTCCACTTT.

The chain employs TRBV7-2 and TRBJ2-2, with 9 bases fitting TRBD2. CDR1 and CDR2 from the germline V gene are SGHTA and FQGNSA. V trimming: 5 bases; J trimming: 5 bases; junction bases outside the gene matches: 6. CDR3 size: 15 residues. CDR3 bases: TGTGCCAGCAGCGTTACTAGCGGGCCGACCGGGGAGCTGTTTTTT. It specifies CASSVTSGPTGELFF.

The CDR3 sequence: CASSQDYDSEGEQFF. The CDR3 nucleotides are TGTGCCAGCAGCCAAGATTACGATAGCGAGGGTGAGCAGTTCTTC. V usage is TRBV4-2 and J usage is TRBJ2-1, with a tentative D call TRBD2 (5 bases). CDR1 and CDR2 from the germline V gene are LGHNA and YNFKEQ. The CDR3 is made up of 15 amino acids. Trimming took 0 bases from V and 9 from J, leaving 15 bases between them.

This chain joins TRBV11-2 and TRBJ2-1; 13 positions agree with TRBD2. Losses at the gene ends were 6 bases for V and 14 bases for J; bases not matched to a gene: 10. The CDR3 has 14 amino acids. Per germline, CDR1 SGHAT and CDR2 FQNNGV. Here the CDR3 DNA reads TGTGCCAGCAGACTTGGCACTAGCGGGAGGGGGGAGTTCTTC. Translated, it gives CASRLGTSGRGEFF.

In DNA, the CDR3 is TGTGCCAGCTCACCACCATCCATAGGGAGCTCTGGGGCCAACGTCCTGACTTTC. It specifies CASSPPSIGSSGANVLTF. V usage is TRBV18 and J usage is TRBJ2-6; the D gene is possibly TRBD2 (5 bases). Per the germline V gene, CDR1 is KGHSH and CDR2 is LQKENI. Trimming pared 0 bases from V and 0 bases from J, leaving 12 bases between. The CDR3 has 18 amino acids. Full variable domain (remainder filled in from reference TRBV18 and TRBJ2-6): NAGVMQNPRHLVRRRGQEARLRCSPMKGHSHVYWYRQLPEEGLKFMVYLQKENIIDESGMPKERFSAEFPKEGPSILRIQQVVRGDSAAYFCASSPPSIGSSGANVLTFGAGSRLTVL.

The chain combines TRBV5-4 with TRBJ2-5; TRBD2 agrees at 9 bases. V dropped 3 bases and J dropped 4; count of bases not matched to a gene: 10. The germline CDR1 and CDR2 sequences are SGHNT and YYREEE (reference sequence). This CDR3 is built from 16 residues. The CDR3 sequence is CASSSRRGGQGETQYF. The CDR3 nucleotides read TGTGCCAGCAGCTCCCGGCGGGGGGGCCAAGGAGAGACCCAGTACTTC.

The V call is TRBV12-3 or TRBV12-4, the J call TRBJ2-2; TRBD1 matches 7 bases. The CDR3 loop spans 13 amino acids. V lost 3 bases, J lost 7 bases, and 2 bases stayed unmatched. CDR3 nucleotides: TGTGCCAGCAGTTTTCAGGGGGTCGGGGAGCTGTTTTTT. Translating gives CASSFQGVGELFF.

This clone was counted once. The chain couples TRBV29-1 to TRBJ2-7; TRBD1 might be the D (6 bases). CDR3 size: 13 residues. The germline V gene encodes CDR1 SQVTM and CDR2 ANQGSEA. The V end lost 6 bases, the J end lost 4 bases, and 16 bases lay between the germline ends. CDR3: CSVNRASGYEQYF. DNA for the CDR3: TGCAGCGTCAACAGGGCCTCCGGGTACGAGCAGTACTTC.